This T cell receptor (beta chain) was found in a study of response to subunit inactivated influenza vaccine. Each CDR3 protein is one row after TCRdb ran MiXCR on the RT-PCR reads. Among 430,000 or so distinct CDR3 sequences listed, around 9.9% were seen once. This clonotype showed up just a few times. The length of the CDR3 is 14 residues. Germline loops: CDR1 SEHNR, CDR2 FQNEAQ (reference sequence). J lost 4 bases, V lost 5 bases, and 8 bases had no gene match. This sequence joins TRBV7-9 and TRBJ2-7; TRBD1 aligns across 7 bases. Sequenced material: PBMCs from blood, taken more than 35 days after vaccination. This sequence was found in a man aged 50 or older who received an inactivated influenza vaccine. The CDR3 DNA sequence: TGTGCCAGCAGCGCTCAGACAGGGTGGTACGAGCAGTACTTC. As protein: CASSAQTGWYEQYF.